This T cell receptor beta chain is drawn from a study of OX40 agonist ivuxolimab in advanced cancers. Study background: Males comprised 70% to 90% of the group, whose mean age was about 62 years (range 23 to 79). Three patients got partial responses; one had hepatocellular carcinoma and two had cutaneous melanoma.

Enrollment shut out patients with autoimmune disease history or systemic immunosuppression. Some clones are missing from TCRdb's copy, which holds only in-frame ones; the method was immunoSEQ multiplex PCR. The sample contains about 93,000 clones, roughly 89% of which appear only once. V lost 5 bases and J 4 bases, leaving 14 bases between the germline ends. The CDR3 runs 15 residues. Germline CDR1 SGHVS, CDR2 FNYEAQ. Whole-study findings and limits: Clonal expansion by week 6 occurred in CD4+ and CD8+ blood T cells (at 0.1 to 3.0 mg/kg).

Note on this clone: The antigen remains unidentified.

Sequenced material: CD4+ or CD8+ T cells sorted from blood, taken in a trial of the OX40 agonist ivuxolimab. This chain joins TRBV7-6 and TRBJ2-2; weak D call: TRBD2 (6 bases). The TCR sequence derives from an adult with an advanced solid tumor such as melanoma, head and neck, liver or kidney cancer. The CDR3 reads CASSTPNSGTGELFF. CDR3 sequence (DNA): TGTGCCAGCAGCACCCCAAATAGCGGCACCGGGGAGCTGTTTTTT.